This T cell receptor (beta chain) was profiled in a study of T cell changes during pregnancy in multiple sclerosis. Only one count was recorded for this clone. The germline gene is not matched at one end of the junction; a read error may be the cause. Some clones are missing from TCRdb's copy, which holds only in-frame ones; the method was immunoSEQ multiplex PCR. The data contain 35,000 to 50,000 clones, roughly nine tenths of them singletons. The clonotype originates from a female donor in good health, enrolled as a control in a pregnancy study. The starting material was CD4+ T cells from peripheral blood mononuclear cells, obtained in the third trimester of pregnancy.

DNA of the CDR3: TGTGCCACCCAGGGTTGGGGCTACGATGAGCAGTTCTTC. Its translation: CATQGWGYDEQFF. J is TRBJ2-1 and V is TRBV2; TRBD1 is a possible D gene (5 bases). Germline CDR1 is SNHLY and CDR2 is FYNNEI. The CDR3 runs to 13 residues.